The sample holds a few counts of the clone carrying this TCR beta chain. What it recognizes is unknown. The data originate from a study of T-cell memory formation after mild COVID-19. The ends were cut back, 1 base at V and 7 bases at J, with 11 bases in the middle. Germline CDR1 LNHNV, CDR2 YYDKDF (reference sequence). This CDR3 region has 13 residues. Study results and limitations: Several responding clones turned up in pre-infection memory, indicating that cross-reactive memory may have taken part.

The authors produced TCR alpha and TCR beta cDNA libraries with sample barcodes and UMIs by 5'RACE using constant-segment primers. Each CDR3 protein is one row after TCRdb ran MiXCR on the 5' RACE reads. The sample consists of about 360,000 distinct CDR3 sequences, 13% to 15% of them appearing once. This chain joins TRBV15 and TRBJ2-7; D is uncertain. The sequence was collected from a man aged 18 to 35 who had mild COVID-19 (a few samples of this study predate the infection). Cell type and time point are not known. The sequencing input was PBMCs or a T cell subset sorted from them (not recorded which). DNA for the CDR3: TGTGCCACCAGCAGAGCCCCCCTGAGGGAGCAGTACGTC. It translates to CATSRAPLREQYV.